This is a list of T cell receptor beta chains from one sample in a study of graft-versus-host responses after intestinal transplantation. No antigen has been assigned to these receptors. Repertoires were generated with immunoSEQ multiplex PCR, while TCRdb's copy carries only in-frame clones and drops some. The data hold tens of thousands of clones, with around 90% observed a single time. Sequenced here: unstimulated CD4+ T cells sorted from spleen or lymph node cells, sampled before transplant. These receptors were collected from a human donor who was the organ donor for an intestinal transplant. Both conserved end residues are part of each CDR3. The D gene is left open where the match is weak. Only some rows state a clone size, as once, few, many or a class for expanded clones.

CSVVVGTGLFSDQPQHF,TGCAGCGTTGTAGTCGGGACAGGGTTGTTTTCTGACCAGCCCCAGCATTTT,TRBD1,-,TRBJ1-5,TRBV29-1
CASSSNRVGQFF,TGTGCCAGCAGCTCCAACAGGGTAGGGCAGTTCTTC,-,-,TRBJ2-1,TRBV6-1
CASSLGFDSLSSYEQYF,TGTGCCAGCAGCTTAGGGTTCGACAGTTTGAGCTCCTACGAGCAGTACTTC,-,-,TRBJ2-7,TRBV11-2
CASSLGTNYGYTF,TGCGCCAGCAGCTTGGGTACTAACTATGGCTACACCTTC,-,-,TRBJ1-2,TRBV5-1
CASRNTRQILTTGWEQYF,TGTGCCAGCAGGAATACCCGTCAAATACTGACGACAGGGTGGGAGCAGTACTTC,TRBD1,-,TRBJ2-7,TRBV2
CASSLETSHLRFF,TGTGCCAGCAGCTTAGAAACATCCCATCTTCGGTTCTTC,-,-,TRBJ2-1,TRBV7-3
CASSLSGGQETQYF,TGTGCCAGCAGTCTTTCAGGGGGTCAAGAGACCCAGTACTTC,TRBD1,few,TRBJ2-5,TRBV6-6
CASSPFETGELFF,TGTGCCAGCTCACCATTTGAGACCGGGGAGCTGTTTTTT,-,-,TRBJ2-2,TRBV18
CARSPGLAPDYNEQFF,TGTGCCAGAAGCCCGGGGCTAGCGCCCGATTACAATGAGCAGTTCTTC,-,-,TRBJ2-1,TRBV7-5
CASSPGQGYRGQFF,TGTGCCAGCAGCCCGGGACAGGGATATAGGGGGCAGTTCTTC,TRBD1,-,TRBJ2-1,TRBV4-2
CASSLGPDSLAYEQFF,TGTGCCAGCAGCTTAGGGCCAGATTCACTAGCTTATGAGCAGTTCTTC,-,-,TRBJ2-1,TRBV7-9
CASSPGPTYNEQFF,TGTGCCAGCAGCCCGGGTCCTACCTACAATGAGCAGTTCTTC,-,-,TRBJ2-1,TRBV7-2
CASSESDAGGRVAGVVAETQYF,TGCGCCAGCAGTGAGTCGGACGCAGGGGGCAGGGTAGCGGGAGTAGTAGCGGAGACCCAGTACTTC,-,-,TRBJ2-5,TRBV10-2
CASSFKRETYTGELFF,TGTGCCAGCAGCTTTAAGAGGGAGACCTACACCGGGGAGCTGTTTTTT,-,once,TRBJ2-2,TRBV7-8
CASSSGHEQYF,TGTGCCAGCAGCTCTGGCCACGAGCAGTACTTC,-,-,TRBJ2-7,TRBV11-3
CASSLGQRNTIYF,TGTGCCAGCAGCTTGGGCCAGAGGAACACCATATATTTT,-,-,TRBJ1-3,TRBV5-8
CASSLGTNNEQYF,TGCGCCAGCAGCCTCGGGACTAACAACGAGCAGTACTTC,TRBD2,-,TRBJ2-7,TRBV5-1
CASRGTLRGSGETQYF,TGTGCCAGCAGGGGGACCCTTCGCGGGAGCGGGGAGACCCAGTACTTC,TRBD2,-,TRBJ2-5,TRBV6-6
CASSPNRDRPNTEAFF,TGTGCCAGCAGCCCCAACCGGGACAGACCAAACACTGAAGCTTTCTTT,TRBD1,-,TRBJ1-1,TRBV9
CASSPRVGYEQYF,TGTGCCAGCAGCCCCCGGGTTGGCTACGAGCAGTACTTC,-,-,TRBJ2-7,TRBV5-5
CASSLQGVTNEKLFF,TGTGCCAGCAGCTTACAGGGGGTCACTAATGAAAAACTGTTTTTT,TRBD1,-,TRBJ1-4,TRBV7-2
CAMRAGAGYEQYF,TGTGCCATGAGAGCGGGAGCAGGGTACGAGCAGTACTTC,TRBD2,-,TRBJ2-7,TRBV6-6
CASREVLGTDTQYF,TGCGCCAGCAGGGAGGTTTTAGGCACAGATACGCAGTATTTT,-,-,TRBJ2-3,TRBV5-1
CASSVDVLAGESQYF,TGTGCCAGCAGCGTAGATGTACTAGCGGGGGAGTCCCAGTACTTC,TRBD2,once,TRBJ2-5,TRBV9
CASTPGTRREAFF,TGTGCCAGCACGCCAGGGACACGCCGTGAAGCTTTCTTT,-,-,TRBJ1-1,TRBV11-2
CAIGANTGELFF,TGTGCCATCGGGGCGAACACCGGGGAGCTGTTTTTT,-,-,TRBJ2-2,TRBV2
CASTRGAGQPQHF,TGTGCCAGCACCCGGGGGGCAGGCCAGCCCCAGCATTTT,-,-,TRBJ1-5,TRBV6-5
CASSISGRVGSYEQYF,TGTGCCAGTAGTATCTCGGGTCGGGTTGGCTCCTACGAGCAGTACTTC,-,-,TRBJ2-7,TRBV19
CASSQGEGLAGHEQFF,TGTGCCAGCAGCCAGGGGGAGGGACTAGCGGGACATGAGCAGTTCTTC,TRBD2,-,TRBJ2-1,TRBV4-2
CASAARHSNYGYTF,TGTGCCAGCGCCGCCAGGCACAGTAACTATGGCTACACCTTC,-,-,TRBJ1-2,TRBV7-6
CASSLIGGRGTGELFF,TGTGCCAGCAGCTTAATAGGCGGGAGAGGGACCGGGGAGCTGTTTTTT,TRBD2,-,TRBJ2-2,TRBV11-2
CASSQVVRGETQYF,TGTGCCAGCAGCCAAGTAGTTAGGGGAGAGACCCAGTACTTC,-,-,TRBJ2-5,TRBV14
CAWSRQGGVTYEQYF,TGTGCCTGGAGCCGACAGGGTGGGGTGACCTACGAGCAGTACTTC,TRBD1,-,TRBJ2-7,TRBV30
CASSSTQGAAGYGYTF,TGTGCCAGCAGTTCCACTCAAGGGGCGGCTGGCTATGGCTACACCTTC,-,-,TRBJ1-2,TRBV6-6
CAIRSGGAENSPLHF,TGTGCCATCAGGTCAGGGGGCGCAGAAAATTCACCCCTCCACTTT,TRBD1,-,TRBJ1-6,TRBV10-3
CASRTDRGEYGYTF,TGTGCCAGTAGGACGGACAGGGGGGAATATGGCTACACCTTC,TRBD1,-,TRBJ1-2,TRBV19
CAWSVSGYEQYF,TGTGCCTGGAGTGTATCGGGCTACGAGCAGTACTTC,-,-,TRBJ2-7,TRBV30
CASSFTGSYEQYF,TGCGCCAGCAGCTTCACAGGGTCCTACGAGCAGTACTTC,-,-,TRBJ2-7,TRBV5-1
CASTLQNPPTQYF,TGTGCCAGCACCTTACAAAATCCCCCTACGCAGTATTTT,-,-,TRBJ2-3,TRBV7-9
CASSFKGARLYEQYF,TGTGCCAGCAGCTTTAAGGGGGCGCGGCTCTACGAGCAGTACTTC,TRBD1,-,TRBJ2-7,TRBV11-3
CASSTERYGYTF,TGTGCCAGCAGTACAGAACGCTATGGCTACACCTTC,-,-,TRBJ1-2,TRBV2
CASSRGQGYGYTF,TGTGCCAGCAGCCGCGGACAGGGGTATGGCTACACCTTC,TRBD1,-,TRBJ1-2,TRBV28
CASSQGGDVHEQYF,TGTGCCAGCAGCCAAGGCGGGGACGTCCACGAGCAGTACTTC,-,-,TRBJ2-7,TRBV7-2
CATSGLRQGASTGELFF,TGTGCCACCAGCGGGTTAAGACAGGGGGCAAGTACCGGGGAGCTGTTTTTT,TRBD1,-,TRBJ2-2,TRBV15
CASRHRGYGYTF,TGTGCCAGCAGGCACAGGGGCTATGGCTACACCTTC,TRBD1,-,TRBJ1-2,TRBV6-1
CASRPTGGVSNYGYTF,TGTGCCAGCAGACCGACAGGGGGGGTTTCTAACTATGGCTACACCTTC,TRBD1,once,TRBJ1-2,TRBV5-4
CASSRGRGDQPQHF,TGTGCCAGCTCACGGGGCAGGGGCGATCAGCCCCAGCATTTT,-,few,TRBJ1-5,TRBV18
CASSLVGVRLAGVRQFF,TGTGCCAGCAGCTTAGTTGGGGTACGTCTAGCGGGGGTCCGGCAGTTCTTC,TRBD2,-,TRBJ2-1,TRBV7-2